This paragraph covers one T cell receptor (beta chain) sequence. Its antigen is not identified. This record comes from a study of cytomegalovirus exposure and HLA in healthy donors. The CDR3 spans 12 residues. V was cut by 8 bases and J by 5 bases, with 9 bases left in between. The germline CDR1 and CDR2 sequences are ENHRY and SYGVKD. Clones were read by immunoSEQ multiplex PCR, and TCRdb kept only the in-frame ones, dropping some. The sample has more than 95,000 clones, about 96% seen once. Study-wide points: Rarity characterized most TCR sequences, yet some public TCRs appeared in many donors. Per published reports, the classifier diagnosed cytomegalovirus status with high specificity and sensitivity.

The receptor's source is a young man in good health and CMV-seronegative. The material sequenced was PBMCs. This rearrangement joins TRBV10-3 to TRBJ2-2, with unresolved D. The CDR3 DNA is TGTGCCATCCGCTACGGGACCGGGGAGCTGTTTTTT. Amino acid sequence: CAIRYGTGELFF.